Listed below are T cell receptor beta chains from one sample, sequenced in a study of shared clonotypes between healthy human individuals. The repertoire was sequenced with immunoSEQ multiplex PCR; TCRdb's copy has only in-frame clones and lacks some. The profile shows 950,000 to 1,100,000 clones, about 77% of them singletons. The specimen was memory CD4+ T cells sorted from blood. The receptors were sampled from a man aged 18 to 35 in good health. Each CDR3 is given with its conserved first and last residue. Each record gives: clone size, D gene, J gene, V gene, CDR3 length, CDR3 DNA, CDR3 protein. D genes are given only for firm matches. Rows may omit the clone size; those that give it use once, few, many or a size class.

size: .
D: .
J: TRBJ1-2
V: TRBV14
length: 13
DNA: TGTGCCAGCAGCGAATCACCCAGGGGCGGCTACACCTTC
CDR3: CASSESPRGGYTF

size: .
D: .
J: TRBJ1-2
V: TRBV4-1
length: 14
DNA: TGCGCCAGCAGCCAAGAAGCAGGAGCTCGGGGCTACACCTTC
CDR3: CASSQEAGARGYTF

size: .
D: .
J: TRBJ1-2
V: TRBV6-1
length: 15
DNA: TGTGCCAGCAGCACTATGGGCAGTGTTAGTTATGGCTACACCTTC
CDR3: CASSTMGSVSYGYTF

size: few
D: TRBD1
J: TRBJ1-1
V: TRBV19
length: 15
DNA: TGTGCCAGTAGTATGGGGCAGGGGGCGATAACTGAAGCTTTCTTT
CDR3: CASSMGQGAITEAFF

size: .
D: .
J: TRBJ2-7
V: TRBV6-6
length: 11
DNA: TGTGCCAGCTCTAAGGGGAACGAGCAGTACTTC
CDR3: CASSKGNEQYF

size: .
D: .
J: TRBJ2-7
V: TRBV20-1
length: 11
DNA: TGCAGTGCTAGAGGGGTCTACGAGCAGTACTTC
CDR3: CSARGVYEQYF

size: .
D: .
J: TRBJ2-3
V: TRBV11-2
length: 14
DNA: TGTGCCAGCAGCTTACACGGGGCGGCAGATACGCAGTATTTT
CDR3: CASSLHGAADTQYF

size: .
D: .
J: TRBJ1-4
V: TRBV29-1
length: 15
DNA: TGCAGCGTTGACGATCCGGGGGGCGTGGGGGAAAAACTGTTTTTT
CDR3: CSVDDPGGVGEKLFF

size: .
D: .
J: TRBJ2-3
V: TRBV21-1
length: 15
DNA: TGTGCCAGCAGCCTAGGGAGGAAGGGTGTAGATACGCAGTATTTT
CDR3: CASSLGRKGVDTQYF

size: once
D: TRBD2
J: TRBJ2-3
V: TRBV6-5
length: 14
DNA: TGTGCCAGCAGTTATGGCGGGAGTTCCGATACGCAGTATTTT
CDR3: CASSYGGSSDTQYF

size: .
D: TRBD1
J: TRBJ1-4
V: TRBV7-9
length: 16
DNA: TGTGCCAGCAGCTCCCGGGACGGACAGGAGAATGAAAAACTGTTTTTT
CDR3: CASSSRDGQENEKLFF

size: few
D: .
J: TRBJ2-2
V: TRBV30
length: 11
DNA: TGTGCCTGGAGCGAATCGGGGGAGCTGTTTTTT
CDR3: CAWSESGELFF

size: .
D: TRBD1
J: TRBJ2-5
V: TRBV5-1
length: 16
DNA: TGCGCCAGCAGCTTGGAACCTGGGACAGCCCAAGAGACCCAGTACTTC
CDR3: CASSLEPGTAQETQYF

size: .
D: .
J: TRBJ2-1
V: TRBV18
length: 13
DNA: TGTGCCAGCTCCCAACCCAGTCTCAATGAGCAGTTCTTC
CDR3: CASSQPSLNEQFF

size: .
D: .
J: TRBJ2-2
V: TRBV18
length: 15
DNA: TGTGCCAGCTCACCGGGTTCAATGAACACCGGGGAGCTGTTTTTT
CDR3: CASSPGSMNTGELFF

size: once
D: .
J: TRBJ2-3
V: TRBV29-1
length: 16
DNA: TGCAGCGTTGAAAGAGCGCTAGATAGGGGCACAGATACGCAGTATTTT
CDR3: CSVERALDRGTDTQYF

size: .
D: .
J: TRBJ1-5
V: TRBV5-6
length: 15
DNA: TGTGCCAGCAGCTTGGAGGCAGCCGGGTATCAGCCCCAGCATTTT
CDR3: CASSLEAAGYQPQHF

size: .
D: .
J: TRBJ2-1
V: TRBV6-6
length: 13
DNA: TGTGCCAGCAGTTACACCGGGTACAATGAGCAGTTCTTC
CDR3: CASSYTGYNEQFF

size: few
D: .
J: TRBJ2-3
V: TRBV6-1
length: 13
DNA: TGTGCCAGCGGTAGAACTAGCACAGATACGCAGTATTTT
CDR3: CASGRTSTDTQYF

size: once
D: TRBD2
J: TRBJ2-2
V: TRBV11-2
length: 15
DNA: TGTGCCAGCACCCTTAGACTGCTAGCGGGAGGGGAGCTGTTTTTT
CDR3: CASTLRLLAGGELFF

size: .
D: .
J: TRBJ2-7
V: TRBV7-8
length: 15
DNA: TGTGCCAGCAGCTCCCTAGGATCCTTCCCTCACGAGCAGTACTTC
CDR3: CASSSLGSFPHEQYF

size: .
D: TRBD2
J: TRBJ2-1
V: TRBV7-2
length: 16
DNA: TGTGCCAGCAGCTTAACTAGCGGGAGGATCTACCATGAGCAGTTCTTC
CDR3: CASSLTSGRIYHEQFF

size: .
D: .
J: TRBJ1-3
V: TRBV9
length: 16
DNA: TGTGCCAGCAGCGAAGAAGGGGTCGTGAGAGGAAACACCATATATTTT
CDR3: CASSEEGVVRGNTIYF

size: .
D: TRBD1
J: TRBJ2-1
V: TRBV5-6
length: 18
DNA: TGTGCCAGCAGCTTACCGGGACAGGGACCTCCAGGCTACAATGAGCAGTTCTTC
CDR3: CASSLPGQGPPGYNEQFF

size: .
D: .
J: TRBJ2-5
V: TRBV2
length: 14
DNA: TGTGCCAGCAGGGGAGGCGGGATGAGGGAGACCCAGTACTTC
CDR3: CASRGGGMRETQYF

size: .
D: .
J: TRBJ1-2
V: TRBV5-1
length: 14
DNA: TGCGCCAGCAGCCCGGGCGGCGGAAACTATGGCTACACCTTC
CDR3: CASSPGGGNYGYTF

size: .
D: TRBD2
J: TRBJ2-7
V: TRBV5-1
length: 20
DNA: TGCGCCAGCAGCTTTACTTATACCAGATCGACTAGCGGGTCCTCCTACGAGCAGTACTTC
CDR3: CASSFTYTRSTSGSSYEQYF

size: few
D: .
J: TRBJ2-7
V: TRBV2
length: 12
DNA: TGTGCCAGCGGATCAGATTACTACGAGCAGTACTTC
CDR3: CASGSDYYEQYF

size: .
D: .
J: TRBJ2-5
V: TRBV7-9
length: 13
DNA: TGTGCCAGCAGCCGATGGGAGGCAGAGACCCAGTACTTC
CDR3: CASSRWEAETQYF

size: .
D: TRBD1
J: TRBJ2-7
V: TRBV6-5
length: 16
DNA: TGTGCCAGCAGTTACTCCGGGACAGGGGGGTCCTACGAGCAGTACTTC
CDR3: CASSYSGTGGSYEQYF

size: .
D: TRBD1
J: TRBJ2-1
V: TRBV5-5
length: 15
DNA: TGTGCCAGCAGCGATGGGACAGGGGTTAACAATGAGCAGTTCTTC
CDR3: CASSDGTGVNNEQFF

size: .
D: .
J: TRBJ2-1
V: TRBV5-8
length: 16
DNA: TGTGCCAGCAGCTTAATGGGTAGGAGCTCCTACAATGAGCAGTTCTTC
CDR3: CASSLMGRSSYNEQFF

size: few
D: TRBD2
J: TRBJ2-7
V: TRBV5-4
length: 14
DNA: TGTGCCAGCAGCTTGGCCGGGAGGGCCGGGGAGCAGTACTTC
CDR3: CASSLAGRAGEQYF

size: .
D: .
J: TRBJ2-7
V: TRBV7-2
length: 15
DNA: TGTGCCAGCAGCTTAGCGGGGGCCAGGGTGTACGAGCAGTACTTC
CDR3: CASSLAGARVYEQYF

size: .
D: .
J: TRBJ2-5
V: TRBV4-1
length: 15
DNA: TGCGCCAGCAGCCAAATGTCCGCAGGATTAGAGACCCAGTACTTC
CDR3: CASSQMSAGLETQYF

size: .
D: .
J: TRBJ1-2
V: TRBV6-1
length: 12
DNA: TGTGCCAGTTCCGTTGCCGGCTATGGCTACACCTTC
CDR3: CASSVAGYGYTF

size: .
D: TRBD2
J: TRBJ2-7
V: TRBV29-1
length: 15
DNA: TGCAGCGTCTGTCTACGCCTAGCGGGGGCCCTCGAGCAGTACTTC
CDR3: CSVCLRLAGALEQYF

size: .
D: TRBD2
J: TRBJ2-7
V: TRBV7-8
length: 14
DNA: TGTGCCAGCAGCTTGGGGACTAGCTCCTACGAGCAGTACTTC
CDR3: CASSLGTSSYEQYF

size: .
D: .
J: TRBJ2-3
V: TRBV4-3
length: 15
DNA: TGCGCCAGCAGCCAAGATCAGTCCCTGGGGGATACGCAGTATTTT
CDR3: CASSQDQSLGDTQYF

size: few
D: .
J: TRBJ1-1
V: TRBV20-1
length: 11
DNA: TGCAGTGTCCCAGAAGCCACTGAAGCTTTCTTT
CDR3: CSVPEATEAFF

size: .
D: TRBD1
J: TRBJ1-2
V: TRBV10-3
length: 14
DNA: TGTGCCAGCAGTGAAGCAGGGGGTAACTATGGCTACACCTTC
CDR3: CASSEAGGNYGYTF

size: .
D: .
J: TRBJ2-7
V: TRBV5-4
length: 14
DNA: TGTGCCAGCAGCTTGGACGGTACTTCCTACGAGCAGTACTTC
CDR3: CASSLDGTSYEQYF

size: .
D: TRBD1
J: TRBJ1-3
V: TRBV6-6
length: 13
DNA: TGTGCCACCCGACAGGGCTCTGGAAACACCATATATTTT
CDR3: CATRQGSGNTIYF

size: .
D: TRBD1
J: TRBJ2-3
V: TRBV11-2
length: 15
DNA: TGTGCCAGCAGCCCCGGGACAGGCGGCACAGATACGCAGTATTTT
CDR3: CASSPGTGGTDTQYF

size: .
D: TRBD1
J: TRBJ1-6
V: TRBV2
length: 14
DNA: TGTGCCAGCGTGTCCGGACAGGGATATTCACCCCTCCACTTT
CDR3: CASVSGQGYSPLHF

size: .
D: .
J: TRBJ1-3
V: TRBV5-1
length: 15
DNA: TGCGCCAGCAGCTTGGATAGGTACTCTGGAAACACCATATATTTT
CDR3: CASSLDRYSGNTIYF

size: .
D: .
J: TRBJ1-4
V: TRBV6-1
length: 18
DNA: TGTGCCAGCAGGGAAGCGGGGCAGGGCGGAACAACTAATGAAAAACTGTTTTTT
CDR3: CASREAGQGGTTNEKLFF

size: .
D: .
J: TRBJ2-2
V: TRBV5-1
length: 18
DNA: TGCGCCAGCAGCTTAGCGGGGCAGGGGATTGGGAACACCGGGGAGCTGTTTTTT
CDR3: CASSLAGQGIGNTGELFF

size: .
D: .
J: TRBJ1-2
V: TRBV7-6
length: 12
DNA: TGTGCCAGCAGCTTAAGCGGGGGCCGGGGAACCTTC
CDR3: CASSLSGGRGTF